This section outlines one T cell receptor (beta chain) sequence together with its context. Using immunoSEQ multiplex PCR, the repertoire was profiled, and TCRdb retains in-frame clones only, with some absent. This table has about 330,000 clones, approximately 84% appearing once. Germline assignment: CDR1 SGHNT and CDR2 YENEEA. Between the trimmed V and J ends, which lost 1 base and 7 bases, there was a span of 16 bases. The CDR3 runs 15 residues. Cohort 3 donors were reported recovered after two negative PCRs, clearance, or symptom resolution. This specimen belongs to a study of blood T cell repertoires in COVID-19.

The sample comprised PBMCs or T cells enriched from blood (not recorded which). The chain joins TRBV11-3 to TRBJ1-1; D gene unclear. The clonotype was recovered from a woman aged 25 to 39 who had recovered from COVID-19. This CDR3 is CASSLGFGAEDEAFF. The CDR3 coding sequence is TGTGCCAGCAGCTTAGGCTTTGGAGCAGAGGATGAAGCTTTCTTT.